The 32 T cell receptor beta chains listed next were all sequenced from one sample in a study of blood T cells in healthy people across ages. Next came a second PCR, run for about 6 to 11 cycles, which used a sample-barcoded 5' primer along with a J-beta primer mix. TCRdb redid the calling of the 5' RACE reads with MiXCR, one entry per CDR3 protein. The sample consists of some 370,000 distinct CDR3 sequences, approximately 47% of them appearing once. Material for sequencing was blood. The receptors stem from a man aged 60 to 75 in good health.

J is TRBJ1-1 and V is TRBV12-3 or TRBV12-4; possibly TRBD1 for D (6 bases). This CDR3 is built from 14 residues. Trimming removed 5 bases at V and 0 bases at J, with 10 bases between. CDR3 amino acids: CASSRRTVNTEAFF. DNA of the CDR3: TGTGCCAGCAGTCGACGGACAGTGAACACTGAAGCTTTCTTT.

This clonotype has only one observation. The chain recombines TRBV28 with TRBJ1-2; the D gene is possibly TRBD1 (5 bases). This CDR3 region has 15 residues. V lost 7 bases, J lost 5 bases, and 20 bases lay in between. The germline V gene has CDR1 MDHEN and CDR2 SYDVKM. In nucleotides, the CDR3 is TGTGCCAGCAATACACACCCGGCGACAGCATATGGCTACACCTTC. Protein sequence: CASNTHPATAYGYTF.

This clonotype was observed many times. The chain uses TRBV6-2 or TRBV6-3 and TRBJ2-1; no firm D call. The CDR3 has 12 residues. V lost 2 bases to trimming and J lost 6 bases, with 5 bases between them. CDR1 is MNHEY, CDR2 SVGEGT, per germline. This CDR3 reads CASSYPTNEQFF. Here the CDR3 DNA reads TGTGCCAGCAGTTACCCCACCAATGAGCAGTTCTTC.

This rearrangement joins TRBV7-2 to TRBJ2-5; D is perhaps TRBD1 (5 bases). The germline V gene has CDR1 SGHTA and CDR2 FQGNSA. CDR3 length equals 12 residues. V dropped 4 bases and J dropped 8 bases, with 11 bases sitting between them. CDR3 bases: TGTGCCAGCAGCTACGACAGCCCTACCCAGTACTTC. Its protein is CASSYDSPTQYF.

As for this clonotype: The junction differs from germline at one of its ends, possibly a read error. The rearrangement joins TRBV28 to TRBJ2-4; 7 bases match TRBD1. CDR1 is MDHEN and CDR2 is SYDVKM in the germline V gene. This CDR3 has 15 residues. The CDR3 reads CASSLWAGGVNIQYF. In DNA form, the CDR3 reads TGTGCCAGCAGTCTATGGGCAGGGGGAGTAAACATTCAGTACTTC. Based on the CDR3 plus reference TRBV28 and TRBJ2-4, the full variable domain is DVKVTQSSRYLVKRTGEKVFLECVQDMDHENMFWYRQDPGLGLRLIYFSYDVKMKEKGDIPEGYSVSREKKERFSLILESASTNQTSMYLCASSLWAGGVNIQYFGAGTRLSVL.

V usage is TRBV6-5 and J usage is TRBJ2-2; D not resolved. Germline values: CDR1 MNHEY, CDR2 SVGAGI. The CDR3 covers 12 residues. The V gene lost 2 bases and the J gene lost 8 bases, with 6 bases spanning the gap. The CDR3 protein is CASSYGVGELFF. The CDR3, as DNA: TGTGCCAGCAGTTACGGGGTGGGGGAGCTGTTTTTT.

This rearrangement joins TRBV4-3 to TRBJ2-7; 8 nucleotides line up with TRBD1. The CDR3 is 14 amino acids. The V gene end was trimmed by 1 base and the J gene end by 5 bases; junction bases not matched to a gene: 4. Germline V gene data show CDR1 as LGHNA and CDR2 as YSLEER. The CDR3 sequence: CASSQVVTGDEQYF. Here the CDR3 DNA reads TGCGCCAGCAGCCAAGTAGTGACAGGGGACGAGCAGTACTTC.

The chain joins TRBV6-1 to TRBJ2-7; the match to TRBD2 covers 12 bases. The CDR3 extends over 13 amino acids. V gave up 10 bases and J gave up 2 bases; unmatched junction bases: 3. Germline values: CDR1 MNHNS, CDR2 SASEGT. The CDR3 region is CATGTSGPYEQYF. The CDR3 DNA reads as TGTGCCACCGGGACTAGCGGGCCCTACGAGCAGTACTTC.

This clonotype was seen at least ten times. The chain links TRBV7-3 to TRBJ2-1; D could derive from TRBD1 or TRBD2 (5 bases each). Trimming left V 3 bases short and J 5 bases short, with 8 bases between. The V gene's germline CDR1 is SGHTA and CDR2 FQGTGA. The CDR3 length is 13 residues. CDR3 protein: CASSLGRNNEQFF. The CDR3 DNA is TGTGCCAGCAGCTTGGGACGGAACAATGAGCAGTTCTTC.

The chain uses TRBV7-2 and TRBJ1-2, with a tentative D call TRBD1 (6 bases). Germline CDR1 SGHTA, CDR2 FQGNSA. Trimming removed 5 bases from V and 4 bases from J, with 14 bases in between. The CDR3 extends over 14 amino acids. The CDR3 DNA is TGTGCCAGCAGCCTACAGGGTTTTGTCTATGGCTACACCTTC. This sequence encodes CASSLQGFVYGYTF.

The chain combines TRBV27 with TRBJ2-1; no definite D call. V lost 1 base and J 7 bases, leaving 8 bases between the germline ends. CDR1 is MNHEY, CDR2 SMNVEV, per germline (reference sequence). The CDR3 spans 13 residues. CDR3 protein: CASSLFGRNEQFF. DNA of the CDR3: TGTGCCAGCAGTTTATTTGGCAGGAATGAGCAGTTCTTC.

The chain is built from TRBV6-2 or TRBV6-3 and TRBJ1-4; D is ambiguous. This CDR3 has 17 amino acids. V gave up 5 bases and J gave up 0 bases, with 16 bases separating them. The germline CDR1 and CDR2 sequences are MNHEY and SVGEGT. CDR3 DNA sequence: TGTGCCAGCAGTACTAACCGACGGGAGTCAACTAATGAAAAACTGTTTTTT. Encoded protein: CASSTNRRESTNEKLFF.

Many counts were recorded for this clonotype. The chain combines TRBV28 with TRBJ2-7, with 9 bases matching TRBD1. Per the germline V gene, CDR1 is MDHEN and CDR2 is SYDVKM. Trimming removed 6 bases from V and 4 bases from J; junction bases left unmatched: 10. This CDR3 spans 15 amino acids. The CDR3 DNA reads as TGTGCCAGCAGCCAAGCCGGGACAGGGATGTACGAGCAGTACTTC. Its translation: CASSQAGTGMYEQYF.

This sequence joins TRBV5-1 and TRBJ2-7; a possible D gene is TRBD1 (5 bases). The germline CDR1 and CDR2 sequences are SGHRS and YFSETQ. The V gene lost 4 bases and the J gene lost 3 bases, with 20 bases spanning the gap. The CDR3 is made up of 16 amino acids. Here the CDR3 reads CASSRQGTSAVYEQYF. In DNA, the CDR3 is TGCGCCAGCAGCCGGCAGGGTACCTCCGCCGTCTACGAGCAGTACTTC.

The chain recombines TRBV15 with TRBJ2-7; the match to TRBD2 covers 8 bases. CDR1 and CDR2 (germline): LNHNV, YYDKDF (reference sequence). V gave up 1 base and J gave up 9 bases; unmatched junction bases: 5. The CDR3 has 13 residues. CDR3 sequence (DNA): TGTGCCACCAGCAGAGGTACTAGCGGTTCGCAGTACTTC. Protein: CATSRGTSGSQYF.

The chain is built from TRBV9 and TRBJ2-3; TRBD1 might be the D (6 bases). The germline V gene has CDR1 SGDLS and CDR2 YYNGEE. Trimming left V 4 bases short and J 3 bases short, with 15 bases between. The CDR3 has 15 amino acids. The CDR3 region is CASSPRGTLTDTQYF. The CDR3 coding sequence is TGTGCCAGCAGCCCCAGAGGGACACTGACAGATACGCAGTATTTT.

The chain has TRBV12-3 or TRBV12-4 and TRBJ2-5; no firm D call. V dropped 6 bases and J dropped 5 bases, with 10 bases sitting between them. CDR3 length: 12 residues. The CDR3 DNA reads TGTGCCAGCAGACGTAGTTCGGAGACCCAGTACTTC. This translates into CASRRSSETQYF.

The chain employs TRBV20-1 and TRBJ2-3; 7 bases map to TRBD2. The CDR3 contains 14 residues. V lost 6 bases and J lost 1; bases outside the gene matches: 7. Germline V lookup: CDR1 DFQATT, CDR2 SNEGSKA (reference sequence). CDR3 sequence reads: CSARDYVGTDTQYF. CDR3 bases: TGCAGTGCCCGGGACTACGTTGGCACAGATACGCAGTATTTT.

This clonotype was observed at least ten times. Here the CDR3 DNA reads TGTGCCAGCAGTCAACAGGGATCCTATAATTCACCCCTCCACTTT. Translating it yields CASSQQGSYNSPLHF. The chain links TRBV6-6 to TRBJ1-6; a weak D match, TRBD1 (6 bases). V lost 5 bases, J lost 1 base, and 9 bases lay in between. Germline CDR1 MNHNY, CDR2 SVGAGI (reference sequence). This CDR3 contains 15 residues.

The chain couples TRBV12-3 or TRBV12-4 to TRBJ2-4, with 7 nucleotides matching TRBD1. The J call is doubtful: the DNA matches TRBJ2-7 better. The CDR3 is 13 amino acids. The CDR3 is CASSTTGLYEQYF. The CDR3 nucleotides read TGTGCCAGCAGTACGACAGGGCTCTACGAGCAGTACTTC.

This clonotype was recorded a few times. This chain uses TRBV20-1 with TRBJ1-4; TRBD1 matches at 8 bases. The CDR3 runs 14 residues. CDR1 is DFQATT, CDR2 SNEGSKA, per germline (reference sequence). Trimming took 2 bases from V and 8 from J; bases not matched to a gene: 7. The CDR3 loop reads CSARPGGLGEKLFF. The CDR3 nucleotides read TGCAGTGCTAGACCAGGGGGCTTAGGCGAAAAACTGTTTTTT.

This clonotype has just a few counts. This sequence joins TRBV7-9 and TRBJ2-7; TRBD2 matches 13 bases. Trimming cost V 5 bases and J 6 bases; bases outside gene matches: 13. Germline CDR1 is SEHNR and CDR2 is FQNEAQ (reference sequence). CDR3 length: 17 amino acids. CDR3 coding DNA: TGTGCCAGCAGCCCCCAAGGCGGACTAGCGGGAGAAAGCGAGCAGTACTTC. Protein product: CASSPQGGLAGESEQYF.

This chain joins TRBV9 and TRBJ2-3; D gene uncertain. The germline V gene has CDR1 SGDLS and CDR2 YYNGEE. This CDR3 is built from 14 residues. V lost 0 bases, J lost 3 bases, and 8 bases lay in between. The CDR3 protein is CASSVGKGTDTQYF. The CDR3 region has the DNA TGTGCCAGCAGCGTAGGGAAAGGAACAGATACGCAGTATTTT.

To note about this clonotype: Sequence at one end of the junction differs from germline and may be a read error. The gene calls are TRBV5-1 and TRBJ2-7; a possible D gene is TRBD2 (5 bases). This CDR3 has 14 amino acids. CDR1 is SGHRS and CDR2 is YFSETQ in the germline V gene. The CDR3 loop reads CASSFYGDSYEQYF. The CDR3 coding sequence is TGCGCTAGCAGCTTTTACGGGGACTCCTACGAGCAGTACTTC.

The J gene is TRBJ2-5, the V gene TRBV20-1; 8 bases map to TRBD2. Gene TRBJ2-1 matches the end of the DNA better, so the J call may be wrong. The CDR3 extends over 16 amino acids. Looked up from germline, CDR1 is DFQATT and CDR2 is SNEGSKA (reference sequence). The CDR3 DNA is TGCAGTGCTACAAGCGGGGGCGGGAGTATCCAAGAGACCCAGTTCTTC. Its translation is CSATSGGGSIQETQFF.

The V gene is TRBV7-9, the J gene TRBJ2-5; no definite D call. The J call may not be correct, given that the DNA end is closer to TRBJ2-7. The CDR3 totals 15 residues. The germline V gene encodes CDR1 SEHNR and CDR2 FQNEAQ (reference sequence). The CDR3 DNA sequence: TGTGCCAGCAGCTTGCGACATGCAGGATCTACCGAGCAGTACTTC. It encodes CASSLRHAGSTEQYF.

The chain is built from TRBV5-1 and TRBJ2-7; D unclear. The end of the DNA is better explained by TRBJ2-5, so the J call may be wrong. Germline values: CDR1 SGHRS, CDR2 YFSETQ. CDR3 length: 13 amino acids. CDR3 in amino acids: CASSNPSQETQYF. The CDR3 coding sequence is TGCGCCAGCAGCAACCCTTCCCAAGAGACCCAGTACTTC.

The chain has TRBV20-1 and TRBJ1-1, with D perhaps matching TRBD1 (6 bases). Germline V lookup: CDR1 DFQATT, CDR2 SNEGSKA (reference sequence). V lost 6 bases and J lost 0, with 14 bases in between. This CDR3 is 14 amino acids long. CDR3 amino acids: CSAKYRDVNTEAFF. DNA for the CDR3: TGCAGTGCAAAATACAGGGATGTGAACACTGAAGCTTTCTTT.

This chain connects TRBV20-1 to TRBJ1-5, with 10 bases that match TRBD1. J was trimmed by 5 bases and V by 6 bases; bases with no gene match: 4. The CDR3 is 13 amino acids. CDR1 DFQATT and CDR2 SNEGSKA come from the germline V gene (reference sequence). CDR3 region: CSARQGADQPQHF. CDR3 nucleotides: TGCAGTGCCAGACAGGGGGCAGATCAGCCCCAGCATTTT.

In this sample, this clonotype turned up many times. The rearrangement joins TRBV5-1 to TRBJ2-1; 9 positions agree with TRBD2. The V gene end was trimmed by 4 bases and the J gene end by 4 bases; junction bases not matched to a gene: 9. Germline CDR1 reads SGHRS; CDR2 reads YFSETQ. This CDR3 is 16 amino acids long. CDR3 loop: CASSPRISGGYNEQFF. The CDR3 bases are TGCGCCAGCAGCCCTCGAATTAGCGGGGGTTACAATGAGCAGTTCTTC.

This clonotype was counted between two and nine times. The rearrangement links TRBV10-3 to TRBJ2-3; 7 positions match TRBD1. V was pared by 7 bases and J by 0 bases, with 4 bases of the junction left unmatched. CDR1 ENHRY and CDR2 SYGVKD come from the germline V gene. The CDR3 contains 14 residues. The CDR3 DNA follows: TGTGCCATCATGGCAGGGGGTAGCACAGATACGCAGTATTTT. Translated, it gives CAIMAGGSTDTQYF.

The genes are TRBV20-1 and TRBJ2-7, with 8 bases identical to TRBD1. This CDR3 is built from 15 residues. With V trimmed by 0 bases and J by 1 base, 5 bases remained unmatched. The germline CDR1 and CDR2 sequences are DFQATT and SNEGSKA (reference sequence). CDR3 region: CSARDPTGVSYEQYF. In DNA form, the CDR3 reads TGCAGTGCTAGAGATCCGACAGGGGTTTCCTACGAGCAGTACTTC.